A selection of T cell receptor beta chains follows, all from one sample in a study of regulatory T cells in long-lasting Graves disease. TCRdb redid the calling of the multiplex PCR reads with MiXCR, one entry per CDR3 protein. The sample includes under 500,000 distinct CDR3 sequences, about a fifth of them seen just once. Material: peripheral blood mononuclear cells (PBMCs), obtained when the disease was refractory, from a patient treated with antithyroid drugs. These receptors originate from a female donor with Graves disease. Both conserved end residues are part of each CDR3. D genes are given only for firm matches. Some rows have no size entry. The others give once, few or many, or a class for an expanded clone.

TRBV29-1	.	.	TRBJ1-1	CSAGGRLNTEAFF	TGCAGCGCCGGTGGCAGGTTGAACACTGAAGCTTTCTTT
TRBV2	TRBD1	few	TRBJ1-6	CASSARQGQNNSPLHF	TGTGCCAGCAGTGCGCGACAGGGACAGAATAATTCACCCCTCCACTTT
TRBV28	TRBD2	many	TRBJ2-7	CASKTSGSYEQYF	TGTGCCAGCAAAACTAGCGGGAGCTACGAGCAGTACTTC
TRBV5-1	.	.	TRBJ2-5	CASSLAGGIGETQYF	TGCGCCAGCAGCTTGGCCGGAGGGATAGGAGAGACCCAGTACTTC
TRBV6-1	TRBD1	.	TRBJ2-7	CASSRRDRGAYEQYF	TGTGCCAGCAGTCGCCGGGACAGGGGGGCATACGAGCAGTACTTC
TRBV10-2	.	.	TRBJ1-4	CASIRGLATNEKLFF	TGCGCCAGCATCAGGGGTCTTGCAACTAATGAAAAACTGTTTTTT
TRBV12-3/TRBV12-4	.	.	TRBJ1-3	CASSPGIARGNTIYF	TGTGCCAGCAGTCCAGGTATCGCTCGAGGAAACACCATATATTTT
TRBV12-3/TRBV12-4	TRBD1	many	TRBJ1-2	CASSSPGQAYYGYTF	TGTGCCAGCAGTTCCCCGGGACAGGCATACTATGGCTACACCTTC
TRBV2	.	few	TRBJ2-2	CASRDPGELFF	TGTGCCAGCAGAGACCCCGGGGAGCTGTTTTTT
TRBV10-3	TRBD1	.	TRBJ2-4	CAISESVRTGIDIQYF	TGTGCCATCAGTGAGTCCGTTAGGACAGGGATAGACATTCAGTACTTC